The 3 T cell receptor beta chains given below trace back to one sample, sequenced in a study of OX40 agonist ivuxolimab in advanced cancers. This table comes from immunoSEQ multiplex PCR, and its TCRdb copy is limited to in-frame clones, with some not included. The sample contains under 40,000 clones, approximately 90% of which appear only once. Sequenced here: CD4+ or CD8+ T cells sorted from blood, sampled in a trial of the OX40 agonist ivuxolimab. These receptors all come from an adult with an advanced solid tumor such as melanoma, head and neck, liver or kidney cancer.

V is TRBV27 and J is TRBJ1-5; maybe TRBD1 (6 bases). The germline CDR1 and CDR2 sequences are MNHEY and SMNVEV (reference sequence). V was clipped by 5 bases and J by 4 bases, with 9 bases between them. The CDR3 loop spans 13 amino acids. The CDR3 nucleotides are TGTGCCAGCAGTATCCAGGGGAATCAGCCCCAGCATTTT. Its protein product is CASSIQGNQPQHF.

The rearrangement joins TRBV27 to TRBJ2-3; weak D call: TRBD1 (6 bases). Germline values: CDR1 MNHEY, CDR2 SMNVEV (reference sequence). V lost 2 bases, J lost 2 bases, and 17 bases lay in between. This CDR3 region has 17 residues. The CDR3 reads CASSLAPWTEYTDTQYF. DNA for the CDR3: TGTGCCAGCAGTTTAGCCCCTTGGACAGAATACACAGATACGCAGTATTTT.

CDR3 in amino acids: CASSYGTGNTEAFF. In DNA, the CDR3 is TGTGCCAGCAGTTACGGGACAGGGAACACTGAAGCTTTCTTT. The gene calls are TRBV6-5 and TRBJ1-1; the match to TRBD1 covers 8 bases. The J segment lost 1 base and the V segment lost 2 bases, leaving 0 bases of the junction unmatched. Germline CDR1 reads MNHEY; CDR2 reads SVGAGI. There are 14 residues in the CDR3.